Below are 22 T cell receptor beta chains sequenced from a single sample in a study of graft-versus-host responses after intestinal transplantation. Their antigens remain unidentified. Assay: immunoSEQ multiplex PCR; the TCRdb copy retains only in-frame clones and omits some. The sample lists tens of thousands of clones; about nine tenths were seen once. Sequenced material: unstimulated CD4+ T cells sorted from spleen or lymph node cells, taken before intestinal transplant. Receptors originate from a human donor who received an intestinal transplant.

The chain carries TRBV11-3 and TRBJ1-1; D possibly corresponds to TRBD1 (5 bases). The germline V and J ends were trimmed by 5 bases and 7 bases, with 11 bases remaining between them. The CDR3 length is 12 residues. Germline CDR1 and CDR2: SGHNT and YENEEA. CDR3 residues: CASSPADSEAFF. The CDR3 coding sequence is TGTGCCAGCAGCCCCGCTGACAGTGAAGCTTTCTTT.

This chain joins TRBV7-9 and TRBJ2-2; D gene ambiguous. The CDR3 loop spans 12 amino acids. Germline V gene sequence: CDR1 SEHNR, CDR2 FQNEAQ (reference sequence). The V and J ends lost 5 bases and 6 bases respectively, with 7 bases between them. The chain's CDR3 is CASSPRSGELFF. The CDR3 coding sequence is TGTGCCAGCAGCCCGAGGTCCGGGGAGCTGTTTTTT.

The rearrangement uses TRBV25-1 and TRBJ1-1; 7 bases are a match to TRBD1. Losses at the gene ends were 2 bases for V and 0 bases for J; bases not matched to a gene: 9. The CDR3 is 17 residues long. Per the germline V gene, CDR1 is MGHDK and CDR2 is SYGVNS. This CDR3 reads CASSESEGQSMNTEAFF. CDR3 in DNA: TGTGCCAGCAGTGAAAGTGAGGGACAGTCCATGAACACTGAAGCTTTCTTT.

The V and J genes are TRBV10-3 and TRBJ1-6, with 10 positions matching TRBD1. Trimming took 6 bases from V and 14 from J; bases not matched to a gene: 7. Germline CDR1 and CDR2: ENHRY and SYGVKD. CDR3 length equals 13 residues. CDR3: CAISRDRGLALHF. In DNA, the CDR3 is TGTGCCATCAGCCGGGACAGGGGCCTAGCCCTCCACTTT.

This chain uses TRBV27 with TRBJ2-7; TRBD2 aligns across 7 bases. The germline gives CDR1 MNHEY, CDR2 SMNVEV (reference sequence). J was trimmed by 2 bases and V by 4 bases; bases with no gene match: 2. The CDR3 consists of 13 residues. CDR3 nucleotide sequence: TGTGCCAGCAGTTCAGGACTAGCCTACGAGCAGTACTTC. This sequence encodes CASSSGLAYEQYF.

The V and J genes are TRBV2 and TRBJ1-6; TRBD1 matches 7 bases. With V trimmed by 2 bases and J by 7 bases, 11 bases remained unmatched. The CDR3 runs to 17 residues. Per germline, CDR1 SNHLY and CDR2 FYNNEI. In nucleotides, the CDR3 is TGTGCCAGCAGTGAAAGAGCACAGGGGTGGACGAATTCACCCCTCCACTTT. Residues: CASSERAQGWTNSPLHF. Supplemented by reference TRBV2 and TRBJ1-6, the full variable domain reads EPEVTQTPSHQVTQMGQEVILRCVPISNHLYFYWYRQILGQKVEFLVSFYNNEISEKSEIFDDQFSVERPDGSNFTLKIRSTKLEDSAMYFCASSERAQGWTNSPLHFGNGTRLTVT.

CDR3 amino acids: CASNLRDSFYGYTF. Written as DNA, the CDR3 is TGTGCCAGTAATTTAAGGGACAGCTTCTATGGCTACACCTTC. This chain connects TRBV19 to TRBJ1-2, with TRBD1 matching over 7 bases. With V trimmed by 7 bases and J by 4 bases, 9 bases remained unmatched. The CDR3 is 14 residues long. Germline V gives CDR1 LNHDA, CDR2 SQIVND (reference sequence). The whole variable domain, remainder taken from reference TRBV19 and TRBJ1-2, is DGGITQSPKYLFRKEGQNVTLSCEQNLNHDAMYWYRQDPGQGLRLIYYSQIVNDFQKGDIAEGYSVSREKKESFPLTVTSAQKNPTAFYLCASNLRDSFYGYTFGSGTRLTVV.

J is TRBJ1-3 and V is TRBV27; 8 positions match TRBD1. Losses at the gene ends were 8 bases for V and 4 bases for J; bases not matched to a gene: 7. Germline lookup yields CDR1 MNHEY and CDR2 SMNVEV (reference sequence). The CDR3 is 14 amino acids. The CDR3: CASCQGAGGNTIYF. The CDR3 coding sequence is TGTGCCAGCTGCCAGGGGGCAGGGGGAAACACCATATATTTT.

The rearrangement joins TRBV2 to TRBJ2-7; 8 bases line up with TRBD1. V lost 5 bases to trimming and J lost 3 bases; unmatched junction nucleotides: 3. The CDR3 extends over 13 amino acids. Germline V gene sequence: CDR1 SNHLY, CDR2 FYNNEI. The CDR3 spells CASSLQGDYEQYF. For the CDR3, the DNA is TGTGCCAGCAGTTTACAGGGGGACTACGAGCAGTACTTC. The entire variable domain, with the rest obtained from reference TRBV2 and TRBJ2-7, is as follows: EPEVTQTPSHQVTQMGQEVILRCVPISNHLYFYWYRQILGQKVEFLVSFYNNEISEKSEIFDDQFSVERPDGSNFTLKIRSTKLEDSAMYFCASSLQGDYEQYFGPGTRLTVT.

For the CDR3, the DNA is TGTGCCAGCAGTTTCCAGATGAACACTGAAGCTTTCTTT. Its translation is CASSFQMNTEAFF. The chain links TRBV6-4 to TRBJ1-1, with D unresolved. V was trimmed by 5 bases and J by 0 bases, leaving 7 bases between them. CDR1 MRHNA and CDR2 SNTAGT come from the germline V gene. The CDR3 consists of 13 residues.

The genes are TRBV7-8 and TRBJ1-2; 8 nucleotides line up with TRBD1. The V segment lost 4 bases and the J segment 5 bases; nucleotides outside the gene matches: 9. The CDR3 consists of 15 residues. Germline CDR1 reads SGHVS; CDR2 reads FQNEAQ. CDR3 sequence (DNA): TGTGCCAGCAGCTCCGGACAGGGAGGGTTATATGGCTACACCTTC. It codes for CASSSGQGGLYGYTF.

This clone was found once. The chain is built from TRBV14 and TRBJ2-3; D possibly corresponds to TRBD2 (6 bases). Trimming took off 0 bases at V and 11 bases at J, with 12 bases between the two ends. The CDR3 loop spans 13 amino acids. Germline lookup yields CDR1 SGHDN and CDR2 FVKESK. The CDR3 sequence is CASSQEVGTEQYF. The CDR3 coding sequence is TGTGCCAGCAGCCAAGAGGTGGGGACTGAGCAGTATTTT.

The rearrangement uses TRBV11-2 and TRBJ1-2; 11 nucleotides match TRBD1. Per germline, CDR1 SGHAT and CDR2 FQNNGV. The CDR3 consists of 15 residues. V gave up 5 bases and J gave up 4 bases; unmatched junction bases: 6. The DNA of the CDR3 is TGTGCCAGCAGCCCGCGGACAGGGGGCCCCTATGGCTACACCTTC. Translating it yields CASSPRTGGPYGYTF.

V and J are TRBV9 and TRBJ1-2; 8 bases line up with TRBD1. The J segment lost 3 bases and the V segment lost 3 bases, leaving 10 bases of the junction unmatched. The CDR3 has 16 residues. CDR1 is SGDLS, CDR2 YYNGEE, per germline. This CDR3 reads CASSAPGAGGDYGYTF. Here the CDR3 DNA reads TGTGCCAGCAGCGCCCCCGGGGCAGGGGGCGACTATGGCTACACCTTC.

The V and J genes are TRBV19 and TRBJ1-3; no reliable D call. Trimming left V 5 bases short and J 0 bases short, with 8 bases between. Germline CDR1 LNHDA, CDR2 SQIVND (reference sequence). The CDR3 covers 14 residues. DNA for the CDR3: TGTGCCAGTAGTTTCCGGGACTCTGGAAACACCATATATTTT. Translating it yields CASSFRDSGNTIYF. The full variable domain, in which reference TRBV19 and TRBJ1-3 provide the parts outside the CDR3, is DGGITQSPKYLFRKEGQNVTLSCEQNLNHDAMYWYRQDPGQGLRLIYYSQIVNDFQKGDIAEGYSVSREKKESFPLTVTSAQKNPTAFYLCASSFRDSGNTIYFGEGSWLTVV.

This chain links TRBV5-6 with TRBJ1-3; no definite D call. V was trimmed by 5 bases and J by 9 bases, leaving 18 bases between them. Germline V gene lookup returns CDR1 SGHDT and CDR2 YYEEEE. CDR3 length: 14 residues. The CDR3 reads CASRRDTSPGTIYF. The CDR3 DNA sequence: TGTGCCAGCAGGCGTGACACGTCCCCAGGCACCATATATTTT.

V is TRBV12-5 and J is TRBJ2-3, with 13 positions matching TRBD2. CDR1 and CDR2 (germline): LGHNT, FRNRAP. Trimming cost V 4 bases and J 2 bases; bases outside gene matches: 3. The CDR3 is made up of 16 amino acids. The CDR3 nucleotides are TGTGCTAGTGGTTGGGGACTAGCGGGGAACACAGATACGCAGTATTTT. Protein product: CASGWGLAGNTDTQYF.

V and J are TRBV19 and TRBJ1-6; tentative D call: TRBD1 (5 bases). Germline CDR1 LNHDA, CDR2 SQIVND (reference sequence). V was cut by 9 bases and J by 6 bases, with 15 bases left in between. CDR3 size: 14 residues. CDR3 protein: CASSTGTINSPLHF. CDR3 nucleotide sequence: TGTGCCAGCAGCACAGGAACTATTAATTCACCCCTCCACTTT.

The gene calls are TRBV19 and TRBJ1-1; D call uncertain. Germline CDR1 reads LNHDA; CDR2 reads SQIVND (reference sequence). This CDR3 comprises 14 residues. Trimming took 7 bases from V and 0 from J, leaving 12 bases between them. This CDR3 is CASTIGGLNTEAFF. CDR3 nucleotide sequence: TGTGCCAGTACGATAGGCGGATTGAACACTGAAGCTTTCTTT.

CDR3: CASSTTGGSSYEQYF. The CDR3 DNA reads as TGTGCCAGCAGCACCACAGGGGGAAGCTCCTACGAGCAGTACTTC. V is TRBV6-6 and J is TRBJ2-7, with 8 bases fitting TRBD1. The J segment lost 0 bases and the V segment lost 6 bases, leaving 7 bases of the junction unmatched. CDR3 length equals 15 residues. Germline V lookup: CDR1 MNHNY, CDR2 SVGAGI (reference sequence).

The chain combines TRBV15 with TRBJ2-4; D is perhaps TRBD2 (6 bases). CDR3 length: 15 amino acids. Trimming took off 0 bases at V and 1 base at J, with 7 bases between the two ends. In germline, CDR1 is LNHNV, CDR2 YYDKDF (reference sequence). CDR3 loop: CATSRDRGAKNIQYF. The CDR3 nucleotides read TGTGCCACCAGCAGAGATCGGGGGGCCAAAAACATTCAGTACTTC.

Notes on this clone: At one end the junction does not follow the germline gene, possibly because of a read error. This chain joins TRBV5-8 and TRBJ1-1; D possibly corresponds to TRBD1 (6 bases). Germline V gives CDR1 SGHTS, CDR2 YDEGEE. This CDR3 region has 16 residues. The CDR3 region has the DNA TGTGCCAGCAGTTTGGGGAGGGGGGGTGTGGTGATTGAAGCTTTCTTT. Translated, it gives CASSLGRGGVVIEAFF.